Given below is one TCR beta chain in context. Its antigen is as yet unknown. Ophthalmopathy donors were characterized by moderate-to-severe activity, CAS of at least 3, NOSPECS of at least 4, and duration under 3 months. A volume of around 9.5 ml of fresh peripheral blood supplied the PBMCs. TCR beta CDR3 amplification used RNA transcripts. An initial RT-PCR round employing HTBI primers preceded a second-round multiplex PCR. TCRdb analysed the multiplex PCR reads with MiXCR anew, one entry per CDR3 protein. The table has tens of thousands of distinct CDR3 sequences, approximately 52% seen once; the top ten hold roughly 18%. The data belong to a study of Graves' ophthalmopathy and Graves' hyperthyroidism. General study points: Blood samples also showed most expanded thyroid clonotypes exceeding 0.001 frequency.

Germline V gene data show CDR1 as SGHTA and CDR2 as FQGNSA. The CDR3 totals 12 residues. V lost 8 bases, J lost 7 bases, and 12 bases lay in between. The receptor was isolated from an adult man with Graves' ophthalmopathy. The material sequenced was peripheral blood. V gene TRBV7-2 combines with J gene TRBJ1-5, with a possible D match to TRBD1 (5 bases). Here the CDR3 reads CASSGRGQPQHF. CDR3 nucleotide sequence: TGTGCCAGCTCCGGGCGGGGGCAGCCCCAGCATTTT.